The rows below give T cell receptor beta chains drawn from one sample of a study of blood T cell repertoires in COVID-19. Method: immunoSEQ multiplex PCR; TCRdb's copy keeps in-frame clones and lacks some. The sample has about 310,000 clones; roughly 89% are singletons. Sequenced material: PBMCs or T cells enriched from blood (not recorded which). The receptor source for this set is a woman aged 18-29 years with acute COVID-19. Each CDR3 is given with its conserved first and last residue. A D gene is named only where the DNA matches it firmly. Clone size appears in some rows only: once, few, many, or a class for an expanded clone.

V gene,clone size,D gene,J gene,CDR3 protein,CDR3 DNA
TRBV7-3,.,.,TRBJ1-1,CASRAHREDTEAFF,TGTGCCAGCAGGGCACACAGGGAAGACACTGAAGCTTTCTTT
TRBV19,.,TRBD2,TRBJ2-5,CASSWTSGRAFETQYF,TGTGCCAGTAGTTGGACTAGCGGGAGGGCTTTTGAGACCCAGTACTTC
TRBV28,.,.,TRBJ1-1,CASSLTGEAFF,TGTGCCAGCAGTTTAACGGGTGAAGCTTTCTTT
TRBV28,.,.,TRBJ1-2,CASRLGGGYGYTF,TGTGCCAGCAGACTGGGAGGTGGCTATGGCTACACCTTC
TRBV15,once,.,TRBJ1-5,CATSRDPGSRPQHF,TGTGCCACCAGCAGAGATCCGGGATCAAGGCCCCAGCATTTT
TRBV19,.,.,TRBJ1-1,CASSIGQREAFF,TGTGCCAGTAGTATCGGACAACGTGAAGCTTTCTTT
TRBV30,.,.,TRBJ1-1,CAWSVSRNTEAFF,TGTGCCTGGAGTGTCTCGAGGAACACTGAAGCTTTCTTT
TRBV6-5,.,TRBD1,TRBJ1-1,CASSSPTGVNTEAFF,TGTGCCAGCAGCTCACCGACAGGGGTGAACACTGAAGCTTTCTTT
TRBV7-3,.,TRBD1,TRBJ2-5,CASSKGTGESETQYF,TGTGCCAGCAGCAAAGGGACAGGGGAATCGGAGACCCAGTACTTC
TRBV29-1,.,.,TRBJ2-7,CSVEGLASSGDYEQYF,TGCAGCGTTGAAGGATTGGCTTCCAGTGGTGACTACGAGCAGTACTTC
TRBV7-9,.,.,TRBJ2-5,CASSLGWTVGETQYF,TGTGCCAGCAGCTTAGGGTGGACAGTGGGAGAGACCCAGTACTTC
TRBV2,.,TRBD1,TRBJ1-6,CASSRQGYSPLHF,TGTGCCAGCAGTCGACAGGGGTATTCACCCCTCCACTTT
TRBV25-1,.,.,TRBJ2-3,CASREGLATDTQYF,TGTGCCAGCAGGGAGGGGCTAGCGACAGATACGCAGTATTTT
TRBV3-1/TRBV3-2,.,.,TRBJ2-3,CASSLAVTGDTQYF,TGTGCCAGCAGCCTAGCGGTCACCGGGGATACGCAGTATTTT
TRBV7-6,.,TRBD1,TRBJ1-1,CASSSTGSTEAFF,TGTGCCAGCAGCTCGACAGGGTCCACTGAAGCTTTCTTT
TRBV27,.,.,TRBJ1-1,CASSLTVNTEAFF,TGTGCCAGCAGTTTGACAGTGAACACTGAAGCTTTCTTT
TRBV14,.,TRBD2,TRBJ2-1,CASSPPGGLAVYNEQFF,TGTGCCAGCAGCCCGCCAGGGGGACTAGCGGTCTACAATGAGCAGTTCTTC
TRBV28,.,TRBD2,TRBJ2-1,CASSALAPSSYNEQFF,TGTGCCAGCAGTGCACTAGCGCCTAGCTCCTACAATGAGCAGTTCTTC
TRBV9,few,.,TRBJ2-7,CASSVEAVSASYEQYF,TGTGCCAGCAGCGTAGAGGCAGTAAGCGCCTCCTACGAGCAGTACTTC
TRBV11-3,.,.,TRBJ1-1,CASSQFGPPNTEAFF,TGTGCCAGCAGCCAATTTGGCCCCCCGAACACTGAAGCTTTCTTT
TRBV28,few,.,TRBJ1-1,CATQADSMGTEAFF,TGTGCCACCCAGGCCGACAGTATGGGCACTGAAGCTTTCTTT
TRBV27,.,.,TRBJ1-2,CASSPTTNRPRTNYGYTF,TGTGCCAGCAGCCCAACTACCAACCGGCCGCGTACTAACTATGGCTACACCTTC
TRBV28,.,.,TRBJ1-5,CAGGDRHATGPPSNQPQHF,TGTGCCGGGGGGGACCGACATGCCACAGGACCACCTAGCAATCAGCCCCAGCATTTT
TRBV11-3,.,TRBD1,TRBJ1-4,CASSLFGTGNEKLFF,TGTGCCAGCAGCTTATTCGGGACAGGGAATGAAAAACTGTTTTTT
TRBV27,.,TRBD2,TRBJ2-7,CASSLSPGLAGTYEQYF,TGTGCCAGCAGTTTATCACCCGGACTAGCGGGAACCTACGAGCAGTACTTC
TRBV30,.,.,TRBJ1-2,CAWSLTGPNYGYTF,TGTGCCTGGAGTCTGACAGGCCCTAACTATGGCTACACCTTC
TRBV4-1,.,TRBD2,TRBJ2-7,CASSQDLAGGPGEQYF,TGCGCCAGCAGCCAAGATCTAGCGGGAGGGCCTGGCGAGCAGTACTTC
TRBV19,.,.,TRBJ2-1,CASSTVYEQFF,TGTGCCAGTAGTACAGTGTATGAGCAGTTCTTC
TRBV12-3/TRBV12-4,.,.,TRBJ2-5,CASRRGLQETQYF,TGTGCCAGCAGACGGGGACTCCAAGAGACCCAGTACTTC
TRBV28,.,TRBD2,TRBJ2-7,CASSLLGTGLAGAYEQYF,TGTGCCAGCAGCTTGCTCGGGACCGGACTAGCGGGGGCCTACGAGCAGTACTTC
TRBV5-8,.,TRBD1,TRBJ1-2,CASSFTGGGYGYTF,TGTGCCAGCAGCTTCACAGGGGGGGGCTATGGCTACACCTTC
TRBV7-3,.,.,TRBJ2-3,CASSQGLSTDTQYF,TGTGCCAGCAGCCAAGGACTAAGCACAGATACGCAGTATTTT
TRBV2,.,TRBD2,TRBJ2-2,CASVVSGRFTGELFF,TGTGCCAGCGTGGTTAGCGGGAGGTTCACCGGGGAGCTGTTTTTT
TRBV3-1/TRBV3-2,.,.,TRBJ1-5,CASSQDSSFNQPQHF,TGTGCCAGCAGCCAAGATAGCAGTTTCAATCAGCCCCAGCATTTT
TRBV5-1,.,TRBD1,TRBJ1-2,CASSLTGGNYGYTF,TGCGCCAGCAGCTTAACAGGGGGGAACTATGGCTACACCTTC
TRBV5-6,.,.,TRBJ1-4,CASSRGYEKLFF,TGTGCCAGCAGCCGAGGGTATGAAAAACTGTTTTTT
TRBV30,.,.,TRBJ1-5,CASSLPGFNQPQHF,TGTGCCTCATCCCTACCGGGGTTTAATCAGCCCCAGCATTTT
TRBV30,.,.,TRBJ1-6,CAWSSLSYNSPLHF,TGTGCCTGGAGTTCTCTTTCCTATAATTCACCCCTCCACTTT
TRBV28,few,TRBD1,TRBJ1-1,CASSLWRQGDTEAFF,TGTGCCAGCAGTTTGTGGAGGCAGGGGGACACTGAAGCTTTCTTT
TRBV28,.,.,TRBJ2-7,CASSLDWDEQYF,TGTGCCAGCAGTCTAGATTGGGACGAGCAGTACTTC
TRBV5-1,.,.,TRBJ1-1,CASSLASGGGNTEAFF,TGCGCCAGCAGCTTGGCTTCGGGGGGCGGGAACACTGAAGCTTTCTTT
TRBV29-1,few,.,TRBJ2-7,CSVSRGYEQYF,TGCAGCGTCAGCAGGGGCTACGAGCAGTACTTC
TRBV28,.,TRBD1,TRBJ2-3,CASSRQAGGRDTQYF,TGTGCCAGCAGCCGTCAGGCAGGGGGCAGAGATACGCAGTATTTT
TRBV5-1,.,TRBD1,TRBJ2-7,CASSLTGVSYEQYF,TGCGCCAGCAGCTTGACAGGGGTATCCTACGAGCAGTACTTC
TRBV28,.,.,TRBJ1-4,CASSFRPNEKLFF,TGTGCCAGCAGTTTCAGGCCTAATGAAAAACTGTTTTTT
TRBV6-5,.,TRBD1,TRBJ2-7,CASRIEQGIYEQYF,TGTGCCAGCAGAATTGAACAGGGGATCTACGAGCAGTACTTC
TRBV6-5,.,TRBD1,TRBJ2-3,CASSPDRAADTQYF,TGTGCCAGCAGTCCTGACAGGGCCGCAGATACGCAGTATTTT
TRBV7-3,.,TRBD1,TRBJ2-1,CASSLNGGQGNMYEQFF,TGTGCCAGCAGCTTAAACGGGGGACAGGGAAATATGTATGAGCAGTTCTTC
TRBV28,.,.,TRBJ1-3,CASSAGGLSGNTIYF,TGTGCCAGCAGTGCGGGGGGGCTCTCTGGAAACACCATATATTTT
TRBV19,.,.,TRBJ1-5,CASSIDTQGLYSNQPQHF,TGTGCCAGTAGTATAGATACCCAGGGCCTTTATAGCAATCAGCCCCAGCATTTT
TRBV4-2,.,TRBD2,TRBJ2-1,CASGLAGVGNEQFF,TGTGCCAGCGGTTTGGCGGGAGTCGGCAATGAGCAGTTCTTC
TRBV20-1,.,.,TRBJ1-5,CSASRAAGAGGNQPQHF,TGCAGTGCTAGTAGGGCAGCGGGGGCTGGGGGCAATCAGCCCCAGCATTTT
TRBV11-2,.,.,TRBJ2-3,CASSPAGGTDTQYF,TGTGCCAGCAGCCCGGCAGGGGGCACAGATACGCAGTATTTT